One sample yielded the 12 T cell receptor beta chains listed below, sequenced in a study of Graves' ophthalmopathy and Graves' hyperthyroidism. Amplification from RNA transcripts yielded the TCR beta CDR3 regions. RT-PCR was first run with HTBI primers, then multiplex PCR in a second round. TCRdb recomputed calls from the multiplex PCR reads with MiXCR, one row per CDR3 protein. Among under 350,000 distinct CDR3 sequences, around a sixth were seen once, and the ten largest hold 9% to 15%. What was sequenced was peripheral blood. These receptors were obtained from an adult man with Graves' ophthalmopathy.

This clonotype was recorded at least ten times. J is TRBJ1-2 and V is TRBV5-5, with D tentatively TRBD1 (5 bases). Germline V gives CDR1 SGHKS, CDR2 YYEKEE (reference sequence). Trimming cost V 3 bases and J 4 bases, with 22 bases left between them. This CDR3 contains 17 residues. The CDR3 spells CASSYTPGPWEGYGYTF. CDR3 DNA: TGTGCCAGCAGCTACACGCCGGGGCCTTGGGAAGGCTATGGCTACACCTTC.

This clonotype appeared many times. V and J are TRBV2 and TRBJ2-5; TRBD1 is a possible D gene (5 bases). Trimming took off 4 bases at V and 4 bases at J, with 13 bases between the two ends. CDR1 is SNHLY and CDR2 is FYNNEI in the germline V gene. The CDR3 contains 14 residues. CDR3 sequence (DNA): TGTGCCAGCAGTGGAGGTCATGGGGCAGAGACCCAGTACTTC. Its translation is CASSGGHGAETQYF.

This clonotype showed up many times. The gene calls are TRBV7-8 and TRBJ1-5; the D is unclear. Germline CDR1 SGHVS, CDR2 FQNEAQ. Trimming removed 0 bases from V and 6 bases from J, with 9 bases in between. The CDR3 is made up of 14 amino acids. As DNA, the CDR3 is TGTGCCAGCAGCTTAGCCGGTTCTGGTCAGCCCCAGCATTTT. Its protein product is CASSLAGSGQPQHF.

This clonotype was seen repeatedly, ten times or more. The chain employs TRBV11-2 and TRBJ2-7, with 7 bases lining up with TRBD2. The V gene's germline CDR1 is SGHAT and CDR2 FQNNGV. The CDR3 runs 14 residues. The trim removed 0 bases at V and 6 bases at J, leaving 5 bases unmatched. The CDR3 is CASSLEFTGGEQYF. The CDR3, as DNA: TGTGCCAGCAGCTTAGAGTTTACGGGAGGCGAGCAGTACTTC.

The sample holds many counts of this clonotype. The gene calls are TRBV27 and TRBJ2-7, with 8 bases fitting TRBD1. With 6 bases clipped from V and 4 bases from J, the junction kept 5 bases outside the gene matches. The CDR3 contains 13 residues. CDR1 MNHEY and CDR2 SMNVEV come from the germline V gene (reference sequence). The CDR3 region is CASSPGQVYEQYF. The CDR3 bases are TGTGCCAGCAGCCCGGGACAGGTTTACGAGCAGTACTTC.

The chain links TRBV29-1 to TRBJ2-2; TRBD1 aligns across 8 bases. Germline CDR1 is SQVTM and CDR2 is ANQGSEA. The CDR3 extends over 13 amino acids. Trimming cost V 5 bases and J 3 bases; bases outside gene matches: 2. CDR3 amino acids: CSVQTGDTGELFF. CDR3 in DNA: TGCAGCGTTCAGACAGGGGACACCGGGGAGCTGTTTTTT.

This clonotype has a count of ten or more. The V gene is TRBV3-1, the J gene TRBJ2-5, with D unresolved. Trimming cost V 0 bases and J 13 bases, with 9 bases left between them. Germline lookup yields CDR1 LGHDT and CDR2 YNNKEL (reference sequence). This CDR3 is 11 amino acids long. CDR3 residues: CASSQDYFPYF. The CDR3 DNA reads as TGTGCCAGCAGCCAAGATTACTTCCCGTACTTC.

This clonotype came up many times. The gene calls are TRBV5-6 and TRBJ1-1, with 10 nucleotides matching TRBD1. Trimming took 3 bases from V and 5 from J; bases not matched to a gene: 10. Germline lookup yields CDR1 SGHDT and CDR2 YYEEEE. CDR3 length equals 16 residues. CDR3 DNA: TGTGCCAGCAGCTGGACAGGGGGGGGATTCAGGACTGAAGCTTTCTTT. Translation gives CASSWTGGGFRTEAFF.

This clonotype was detected many times. The chain employs TRBV7-2 and TRBJ2-7, with 12 bases identical to TRBD2. This CDR3 contains 14 residues. V shed 5 bases, J shed 4 bases, and the junction held 3 bases outside the gene matches. Per germline, CDR1 SGHTA and CDR2 FQGNSA. CDR3 in amino acids: CASSQGTSGYEQYF. The CDR3 DNA is TGTGCCAGCAGCCAAGGGACTAGCGGGTACGAGCAGTACTTC. The complete variable domain, with remaining parts taken from reference TRBV7-2 and TRBJ2-7, reads GAGVSQSPSNKVTEKGKDVELRCDPISGHTALYWYRQSLGQGLEFLIYFQGNSAPDKSGLPSDRFSAERTGGSVSTLTIQRTQQEDSAVYLCASSQGTSGYEQYFGPGTRLTVT.

J is TRBJ2-7 and V is TRBV5-1, with D tentatively TRBD1 (6 bases). Trimming removed 0 bases at V and 1 base at J, with 8 bases between. The germline CDR1 and CDR2 sequences are SGHRS and YFSETQ. This CDR3 contains 14 residues. CDR3 protein: CASSLGDTSYEQYF. The CDR3, as DNA: TGCGCCAGCAGCTTGGGGGACACTTCCTACGAGCAGTACTTC. Variable domain in full (rest from reference TRBV5-1 and TRBJ2-7): KAGVTQTPRYLIKTRGQQVTLSCSPISGHRSVSWYQQTPGQGLQFLFEYFSETQRNKGNFPGRFSGRQFSNSRSEMNVSTLELGDSALYLCASSLGDTSYEQYFGPGTRLTVT.

This clonotype has a count of ten or more. The chain is built from TRBV6-5 and TRBJ1-1, with D possibly matching TRBD1 (6 bases). Trimming cost V 7 bases and J 2 bases, with 11 bases left between them. This CDR3 contains 13 residues. CDR1 is MNHEY and CDR2 is SVGAGI in the germline V gene. The CDR3, as DNA: TGTGCCAGCAATACAGGGACCAACACTGAAGCTTTCTTT. Residues: CASNTGTNTEAFF.

This clonotype showed up many times. The CDR3: CASSHGGGTYEQYF. The DNA for the CDR3 is TGTGCCAGCAGCCACGGAGGGGGAACGTACGAGCAGTACTTC. The rearrangement links TRBV7-9 to TRBJ2-7; D is perhaps TRBD1 or TRBD2 (6 bases each). The germline CDR1 and CDR2 sequences are SEHNR and FQNEAQ (reference sequence). The CDR3 has 14 residues. The ends were cut back, 5 bases at V and 4 bases at J, with 15 bases in the middle.